The present TCR beta chain was sequenced within a study of cytomegalovirus exposure and HLA in healthy donors. About the research overall: The same platform used for the 500 to 850 first-cohort repertoires was also used for the approximately 120 validation repertoires, as a later analysis reported. Broader study findings: According to a later analysis, TCR clusters from the first cohort tended to co-occur in the 110 or so validation repertoires. Cytomegalovirus association was assigned to more than 150 TCR beta chains.

The data were produced by immunoSEQ multiplex PCR, yet TCRdb's version contains in-frame clones alone and is incomplete. The table records 150,000 to 200,000 clones, about 90% of them present only once. CDR3 length equals 13 residues. The germline V gene has CDR1 SGHDN and CDR2 FVKESK. Trimming took 4 bases from V and 14 from J; bases not matched to a gene: 9. Remarks on this clone: Its matching antigen is unknown.

These donors were members of the 120-subject validation cohort, a group separate from the approximately 670-subject first cohort. This TCR came from a woman aged 18-35 years in good health and CMV-seropositive. J is TRBJ2-3 and V is TRBV14; 10 bases agree with TRBD2. The specimen was PBMCs. The CDR3 coding sequence is TGTGCCAGCAGCCGAGGCGGGACTAGCGTGGGGTATTTT. Translation: CASSRGGTSVGYF.